The 19 T cell receptor beta chains below were found in one sample sequenced in a study of blood T cell repertoires in COVID-19. Profiled with immunoSEQ multiplex PCR; TCRdb holds only in-frame clones, not every one. The table records 470,000 or so clones, roughly 85% of them present only once. Sequencing was done on a sample of PBMCs or T cells enriched from blood (not recorded which). The receptors come from a young woman with acute COVID-19.

The chain uses TRBV2 and TRBJ1-3; the D is unclear. In germline, CDR1 is SNHLY, CDR2 FYNNEI. The ends were cut back, 6 bases at V and 0 bases at J, with 9 bases in the middle. The length of the CDR3 is 14 residues. The CDR3 region has the DNA TGTGCCAGCAGCGTAGATGCCTCTGGAAACACCATATATTTT. Its protein is CASSVDASGNTIYF.

This sequence joins TRBV6-2 or TRBV6-3 and TRBJ1-2; 8 nucleotides match TRBD1. There are 15 residues in the CDR3. The junction had 7 bases not matched to a gene; V was cut back by 0 bases and J by 7 bases. Germline CDR1 and CDR2: MNHEY and SVGEGT. CDR3: CASSYSGQGRSGYTF. The CDR3 bases are TGTGCCAGCAGTTACTCTGGACAGGGAAGGAGTGGCTACACCTTC.

The chain employs TRBV13 and TRBJ2-5; a weak D match, TRBD1 (5 bases). This CDR3 has 16 amino acids. Per the germline V gene, CDR1 is PRHDT and CDR2 is FYEKMQ (reference sequence). V was pared by 5 bases and J by 2 bases, with 18 bases between. In DNA form, the CDR3 reads TGTGCCAGCAGCCCCCAGGGCCACCCACCTCAAGAGACCCAGTACTTC. Translated, it gives CASSPQGHPPQETQYF. Based on the CDR3 plus reference TRBV13 and TRBJ2-5, the full variable domain is AAGVIQSPRHLIKEKRETATLKCYPIPRHDTVYWYQQGPGQDPQFLISFYEKMQSDKGSIPDRFSAQQFSDYHSELNMSSLELGDSALYFCASSPQGHPPQETQYFGPGTRLLVL.

The gene calls are TRBV5-1 and TRBJ2-1, with 9 bases fitting TRBD2. CDR3 size: 15 residues. Germline V lookup: CDR1 SGHRS, CDR2 YFSETQ. V dropped 7 bases and J dropped 6; count of bases not matched to a gene: 11. CDR3 region: CASSFGLAGTNEQFF. DNA of the CDR3: TGCGCCAGCTCCTTTGGTCTAGCGGGGACCAATGAGCAGTTCTTC.

The J gene is TRBJ1-5, the V gene TRBV19; 9 positions agree with TRBD1. The CDR3 contains 15 residues. Germline lookup yields CDR1 LNHDA and CDR2 SQIVND (reference sequence). J was trimmed by 3 bases and V by 6 bases; bases with no gene match: 6. For the CDR3, the DNA is TGTGCCAGTAGGTTACAGGGGGCATACAATCAGCCCCAGCATTTT. It codes for CASRLQGAYNQPQHF. Together with reference TRBV19 and TRBJ1-5, the CDR3 gives the full variable domain: DGGITQSPKYLFRKEGQNVTLSCEQNLNHDAMYWYRQDPGQGLRLIYYSQIVNDFQKGDIAEGYSVSREKKESFPLTVTSAQKNPTAFYLCASRLQGAYNQPQHFGDGTRLSIL.

The V gene is TRBV12-3 or TRBV12-4, the J gene TRBJ1-1; a possible D gene is TRBD1 (6 bases). The CDR3 runs 11 residues. The germline V and J ends were trimmed by 6 bases and 7 bases, with 9 bases remaining between them. CDR3: CASRKQGEAFF. The CDR3 bases are TGTGCCAGCAGGAAACAGGGTGAAGCTTTCTTT.

This clone occurred a few times. The rearrangement links TRBV7-8 to TRBJ1-1, with a possible D match to TRBD1 (6 bases). Trimming took 2 bases from V and 6 from J, leaving 16 bases between them. CDR1 is SGHVS and CDR2 is FQNEAQ in the germline V gene. This CDR3 has 15 amino acids. CDR3: CASSLSGGEYAEAFF. In DNA form, the CDR3 reads TGTGCCAGCAGCTTAAGTGGGGGCGAGTACGCTGAAGCTTTCTTT.

Here the CDR3 DNA reads TGTGCCAGCAGCTTAGGGCGGGGGACAGGCGGTTATGATGAAAAACTGTTTTTT. Its protein product is CASSLGRGTGGYDEKLFF. This rearrangement joins TRBV13 to TRBJ1-4, with 8 nucleotides matching TRBD1. The CDR3 is made up of 18 amino acids. Germline CDR1 PRHDT, CDR2 FYEKMQ (reference sequence). The V and J ends lost 0 bases and 6 bases, in that order; junction bases with no gene match: 12.

The rearrangement links TRBV19 to TRBJ1-2, with D unresolved. The V gene's germline CDR1 is LNHDA and CDR2 SQIVND (reference sequence). Deletions cut 11 bases from V and 8 bases from J, with 15 bases between. The CDR3 has 11 amino acids. CDR3 DNA: TGTGCCGGTCAGGAGGGCGACGGCTACACCTTC. Translation gives CAGQEGDGYTF.

The genes are TRBV7-9 and TRBJ1-5; D uncertain. Trimming stripped 4 bases from V and 0 bases from J, with 10 bases between. The germline CDR1 and CDR2 sequences are SEHNR and FQNEAQ (reference sequence). CDR3 length: 15 amino acids. The CDR3 DNA sequence: TGTGCCAGCAGCTCAGAATCGGGTAGCAATCAGCCCCAGCATTTT. The encoded protein is CASSSESGSNQPQHF.

This CDR3 reads CASSSGGGQRNSPLHF. CDR3 bases: TGTGCCAGCAGCTCGGGGGGGGGACAGAGAAATTCACCCCTCCACTTT. The genes are TRBV5-4 and TRBJ1-6; TRBD1 matches 7 bases. Per the germline V gene, CDR1 is SGHNT and CDR2 is YYREEE (reference sequence). This CDR3 has 16 residues. J was trimmed by 7 bases and V by 3 bases; bases with no gene match: 10. The full variable domain, completed using reference TRBV5-4 and TRBJ1-6, is ETGVTQSPTHLIKTRGQQVTLRCSSQSGHNTVSWYQQALGQGPQFIFQYYREEENGRGNFPPRFSGLQFPNYSSELNVNALELDDSALYLCASSSGGGQRNSPLHFGNGTRLTVT.

The chain employs TRBV29-1 and TRBJ1-5; possibly TRBD1 for D (5 bases). CDR1 is SQVTM and CDR2 is ANQGSEA in the germline V gene. V was shortened by 6 bases and J by 6 bases, with 15 bases between the two germline ends. The CDR3 length is 13 residues. This CDR3 is CSVWEGWGQPQHF. DNA for the CDR3: TGCAGCGTCTGGGAGGGGTGGGGTCAGCCCCAGCATTTT.

This chain links TRBV28 with TRBJ2-2, with 10 bases lining up with TRBD2. Germline-derived CDR1 and CDR2 are MDHEN and SYDVKM. V was pared by 6 bases and J by 4 bases, with 8 bases of the junction left unmatched. CDR3 length: 16 amino acids. CDR3: CASRQSGRAGTGELFF. The CDR3 coding sequence is TGTGCCAGCAGACAAAGCGGGAGGGCCGGCACCGGGGAGCTGTTTTTT. Variable domain in full (rest from reference TRBV28 and TRBJ2-2): DVKVTQSSRYLVKRTGEKVFLECVQDMDHENMFWYRQDPGLGLRLIYFSYDVKMKEKGDIPEGYSVSREKKERFSLILESASTNQTSMYLCASRQSGRAGTGELFFGEGSRLTVL.

This clone occurred once. CDR3 in amino acids: CASSLAGGLDEQYF. CDR3 bases: TGTGCCAGCAGCTTAGCGGGGGGTTTAGACGAGCAGTACTTC. The rearrangement joins TRBV7-9 to TRBJ2-7; D perhaps matches TRBD2 (6 bases). CDR1 and CDR2 (germline): SEHNR, FQNEAQ (reference sequence). Trimming took off 0 bases at V and 5 bases at J, with 11 bases between the two ends. CDR3 size: 14 residues. The full variable domain, its missing parts supplied by reference TRBV7-9 and TRBJ2-7, is DTGVSQNPRHKITKRGQNVTFRCDPISEHNRLYWYRQTLGQGPEFLTYFQNEAQLEKSRLLSDRFSAERPKGSFSTLEIQRTEQGDSAMYLCASSLAGGLDEQYFGPGTRLTVT.

The chain employs TRBV4-1 and TRBJ2-7, with TRBD1 identical over 7 bases. V lost 1 base, J lost 2 bases, and 5 bases stayed unmatched. The germline CDR1 and CDR2 sequences are MGHRA and YSYEKL. This CDR3 contains 15 residues. The CDR3 coding sequence is TGCGCCAGCAGCCAAGTTACAGGGGAACCCTACGAGCAGTACTTC. Residues: CASSQVTGEPYEQYF.

This sequence joins TRBV4-1 and TRBJ1-4, with D possibly being TRBD1 (6 bases). The length of the CDR3 is 15 residues. Trimming removed 0 bases from V and 7 bases from J, with 12 bases in between. Per the germline V gene, CDR1 is MGHRA and CDR2 is YSYEKL. The chain's CDR3 is CASSQDDRLSEKLFF. The CDR3 region has the DNA TGCGCCAGCAGCCAAGACGACAGGTTAAGTGAAAAACTGTTTTTT.

V gene TRBV29-1 combines with J gene TRBJ2-5; D is unclear. The CDR3 sequence is 13 residues long. The V end lost 8 bases, the J end lost 5 bases, and 18 bases lay between the germline ends. Germline loops: CDR1 SQVTM, CDR2 ANQGSEA. CDR3 sequence reads: CSPHRGGSETQYF. The CDR3 DNA reads TGCAGCCCCCACCGAGGTGGGTCGGAGACCCAGTACTTC. The entire variable domain, with the rest obtained from reference TRBV29-1 and TRBJ2-5, is as follows: SAVISQKPSRDICQRGTSLTIQCQVDSQVTMMFWYRQQPGQSLTLIATANQGSEATYESGFVIDKFPISRPNLTFSTLTVSNMSPEDSSIYLCSPHRGGSETQYFGPGTRLLVL.

The chain is built from TRBV2 and TRBJ2-3, with TRBD2 matching 9 bases. The germline V gene has CDR1 SNHLY and CDR2 FYNNEI. The CDR3 has 17 amino acids. V was clipped by 3 bases and J by 2 bases; unmatched bases: 9. This CDR3 reads CASSDLQREALTDTQYF. CDR3 DNA: TGTGCCAGCAGTGATCTGCAGCGGGAGGCCCTCACAGATACGCAGTATTTT.

This clone was seen once. The J gene is TRBJ2-2, the V gene TRBV29-1; tentatively, D is TRBD1 (6 bases). The CDR3 is made up of 16 amino acids. Germline CDR1 and CDR2: SQVTM and ANQGSEA. Trimming left V 6 bases short and J 0 bases short, with 17 bases between. The CDR3 here is CSVLLTGSTNTGELFF. CDR3 in DNA: TGCAGCGTCTTGCTGACAGGCAGTACGAACACCGGGGAGCTGTTTTTT.